This TCR beta chain was recorded in a study of cytomegalovirus exposure and HLA in healthy donors. At the level of the study: Researchers found that about 84% of over 350 genotyped donors fell within the Caucasian-associated ancestry cluster. Study-wide findings and caveats: For cytomegalovirus status, the classifier reportedly gave diagnoses with high specificity and sensitivity. There were some V segments, including TRBV6-2 and TRBV6-3, excluded as indistinguishable.

V was pared by 2 bases and J by 9 bases, with 7 bases of the junction left unmatched. Germline values: CDR1 GTSNPN, CDR2 SVGIG (reference sequence). The CDR3 contains 13 residues. PCR employed 60 Vbeta and 13 Jbeta primers. Clones were read by immunoSEQ multiplex PCR, and TCRdb kept only the in-frame ones, dropping some. The sample shows under 150,000 clones, about 84% of them seen only once. About this clone: Antigen unknown.

The origin of this receptor is a boy under 18 in good health and CMV-seronegative. This chain links TRBV30 with TRBJ1-1, with TRBD1 identical over 9 bases. The sequenced sample consisted of PBMCs. CDR3 region: CAWSSWGQGKAFF. CDR3 in DNA: TGTGCCTGGAGTAGCTGGGGACAGGGAAAAGCTTTCTTT.